A single sample gave rise to the 24 T cell receptor beta chains below, sequenced in a study of T-cell memory formation after mild COVID-19. TCRdb passed the 5' RACE reads through MiXCR, listing each CDR3 protein once. The table records 400,000 to 500,000 distinct CDR3 sequences, over 15% of them present only once. The sample comprised PBMCs or a T cell subset sorted from them (not recorded which). The receptors were sampled from an adult woman who had mild COVID-19 (a few samples of this study predate the infection). Cell type and time point are not known.

This clonotype has a handful of counts. The rearrangement uses TRBV12-3 or TRBV12-4 and TRBJ2-5, with 9 bases identical to TRBD2. With 4 bases clipped from V and 1 base from J, the junction kept 7 bases outside the gene matches. This CDR3 has 16 residues. CDR3 sequence (DNA): TGTGCCAGCAGTTCCCTAATAGCGGGAGCCCAAGAGACCCAGTACTTC. Its protein is CASSSLIAGAQETQYF.

This chain joins TRBV3-1 and TRBJ1-3; D gene unclear. Looked up from germline, CDR1 is LGHDT and CDR2 is YNNKEL (reference sequence). Trimming stripped 3 bases from V and 1 base from J, with 1 base between. CDR3 length: 12 residues. The CDR3 sequence: CASSQSGNTIYF. The CDR3 nucleotides are TGTGCCAGCAGCCAGTCTGGAAACACCATATATTTT.

This clonotype was counted only a few times. The V and J genes are TRBV11-2 and TRBJ2-7; D call uncertain. The CDR3 length is 11 residues. Trimming left V 7 bases short and J 7 bases short, with 11 bases between. Germline-derived CDR1 and CDR2 are SGHAT and FQNNGV. The CDR3 reads CASTFAGEQYF. In DNA, the CDR3 is TGTGCCAGCACCTTCGCAGGAGAGCAGTACTTC.

This clonotype appeared a few times. This chain links TRBV5-5 with TRBJ1-5, with TRBD1 matching 11 bases. Trimming at V came to 4 bases and at J to 8 bases, leaving 8 bases not matched to a gene. CDR3 length: 15 amino acids. Germline V gene lookup returns CDR1 SGHKS and CDR2 YYEKEE (reference sequence). The CDR3 loop is CASSRTGGQVEPQHF. The CDR3 DNA is TGTGCCAGCAGCAGGACAGGGGGCCAGGTAGAGCCCCAGCATTTT.

This clonotype was seen more than once but under ten times. The chain uses TRBV6-2 or TRBV6-3 and TRBJ2-7; possible D gene TRBD2, 5 bases. Trimming removed 5 bases at V and 0 bases at J, with 14 bases between. This CDR3 region has 15 residues. Per germline, CDR1 MNHEY and CDR2 SVGEGT. The CDR3 spells CASSPRLRDSYEQYF. The DNA of the CDR3 is TGTGCCAGCAGTCCTCGTCTGAGGGACTCCTACGAGCAGTACTTC.

The J gene is TRBJ1-4, the V gene TRBV9; perhaps TRBD1 as D (6 bases). The CDR3 contains 16 residues. V was trimmed by 4 bases and J by 0 bases, leaving 13 bases between them. Germline CDR1 and CDR2: SGDLS and YYNGEE. The CDR3 region has the DNA TGTGCCAGCAGCTCTCGGGGACACGCAACTAATGAAAAACTGTTTTTT. It codes for CASSSRGHATNEKLFF.

The chain recombines TRBV20-1 with TRBJ2-5; D gene uncertain. CDR1 and CDR2 (germline): DFQATT, SNEGSKA (reference sequence). Deletions cut 4 bases from V and 1 base from J, with 10 bases between. The CDR3 loop spans 13 amino acids. The CDR3 here is CSAKSSLQETQYF. The CDR3 region has the DNA TGCAGTGCTAAATCCAGCCTCCAAGAGACCCAGTACTTC.

This clonotype was counted many times. V and J are TRBV7-6 and TRBJ2-1; TRBD1 matches 8 bases. The germline gives CDR1 SGHVS, CDR2 FNYEAQ. Unmatched junction bases numbered 25, after V lost 2 bases and J lost 1 base. The CDR3 sequence is 23 residues long. CDR3 residues: CASSLRGQGEGMSDQSSYNEQFF. The CDR3, as DNA: TGTGCCAGCAGCTTACGCGGACAGGGTGAAGGAATGTCTGACCAGTCGTCCTACAATGAGCAGTTCTTC.

The genes are TRBV11-2 and TRBJ1-5; D gene ambiguous. Germline lookup yields CDR1 SGHAT and CDR2 FQNNGV. The CDR3 is 15 residues long. Trimming shortened V by 0 bases and J by 3 bases, and 9 bases separated the two germline ends. CDR3: CASSLDGIPNQPQHF. Here the CDR3 DNA reads TGTGCCAGCAGCTTAGACGGGATCCCCAATCAGCCCCAGCATTTT.

This clonotype appeared a few times. The chain is built from TRBV7-2 and TRBJ2-1; 10 nucleotides match TRBD2. Trimming at V came to 1 base and at J to 5 bases, leaving 5 bases not matched to a gene. The CDR3 loop spans 16 amino acids. CDR1 is SGHTA, CDR2 FQGNSA, per germline. CDR3 nucleotide sequence: TGTGCCAGCAGCTTAGACCGGACTAGCGGAAACAATGAGCAGTTCTTC. Its translation: CASSLDRTSGNNEQFF.

This clonotype was found a few times. The CDR3 coding sequence is TGTGCCAGCAGCTCGCCGGGAGGAGGGAGCTCCTACGAGCAGTACTTC. Translation gives CASSSPGGGSSYEQYF. This chain uses TRBV5-4 with TRBJ2-7, with 7 bases aligning to TRBD2. The germline V gene encodes CDR1 SGHNT and CDR2 YYREEE (reference sequence). The CDR3 is 16 amino acids. V shed 3 bases, J shed 0 bases, and the junction held 9 bases outside the gene matches.

The CDR3 DNA reads TGTGCCAGCAGCTTAGCCGGGGTGGAATCCTACGAGCAGTACTTC. Its protein product is CASSLAGVESYEQYF. The rearrangement joins TRBV7-2 to TRBJ2-7, with D tentatively TRBD2 (5 bases). Germline V gene sequence: CDR1 SGHTA, CDR2 FQGNSA. The CDR3 has 15 amino acids. The germline V and J ends were trimmed by 0 bases and 1 base, with 10 bases remaining between them.

Only a few counts were recorded for this clonotype. This rearrangement joins TRBV12-3 or TRBV12-4 to TRBJ2-7, with unresolved D. V was cut by 4 bases and J by 2 bases, with 15 bases left in between. This CDR3 spans 15 amino acids. The CDR3 here is CASSSALFLPYEQYF. The CDR3 DNA reads as TGTGCCAGCAGTTCCGCTTTGTTTCTCCCCTACGAGCAGTACTTC.

J is TRBJ2-3 and V is TRBV7-6; no firm D call. Trimming left V 2 bases short and J 5 bases short, with 20 bases between. The CDR3 is 17 amino acids. In germline, CDR1 is SGHVS, CDR2 FNYEAQ. CDR3 nucleotide sequence: TGTGCCAGCAGCTTAAATAATGCGGCCGATAGATTAGATACGCAGTATTTT. Translating gives CASSLNNAADRLDTQYF. The full variable domain, in which reference TRBV7-6 and TRBJ2-3 provide the parts outside the CDR3, is GAGVSQSPRYKVTKRGQDVALRCDPISGHVSLYWYRQALGQGPEFLTYFNYEAQQDKSGLPNDRFSAERPEGSISTLTIQRTEQRDSAMYRCASSLNNAADRLDTQYFGPGTRLTVL.

This rearrangement joins TRBV7-9 to TRBJ1-1; D is undetermined. The CDR3 consists of 15 residues. Between the trimmed V and J ends, which lost 1 base and 1 base, there was a span of 10 bases. Germline V lookup: CDR1 SEHNR, CDR2 FQNEAQ (reference sequence). The CDR3 loop is CASSLVRGKNTEAFF. The CDR3 DNA reads TGTGCCAGCAGCTTAGTTCGGGGAAAGAACACTGAAGCTTTCTTT.

This clonotype occurred a few times. The rearrangement uses TRBV27 and TRBJ2-3; D ambiguous. Between the trimmed V and J ends, which lost 4 bases and 4 bases, there was a span of 12 bases. Germline CDR1 and CDR2: MNHEY and SMNVEV (reference sequence). The CDR3 is 14 amino acids. CDR3 region: CASSSPASADTQYF. The DNA of the CDR3 is TGTGCCAGCAGTTCGCCCGCTTCAGCAGATACGCAGTATTTT.

The J gene is TRBJ2-7, the V gene TRBV12-3 or TRBV12-4; D possibly uses TRBD1 or TRBD2 (7 bases each). CDR3 length: 16 amino acids. Trimming took 7 bases from V and 3 from J, leaving 22 bases between them. CDR3 DNA sequence: TGTGCCAGCACCCAAGGGCAGGGGGGGGGTCGCTACGAGCAGTACTTC. It codes for CASTQGQGGGRYEQYF.

This clonotype was detected only a few times. The gene calls are TRBV7-2 and TRBJ2-7; D possibly uses TRBD1 or TRBD2 (5 bases each). In germline, CDR1 is SGHTA, CDR2 FQGNSA. This CDR3 is 15 amino acids long. Trimming shortened V by 2 bases and J by 2 bases, and 13 bases separated the two germline ends. The CDR3 bases are TGTGCCAGCAGCTTAAAAGTGGGGACCCCCTACGAGCAGTACTTC. It translates to CASSLKVGTPYEQYF.

This chain uses TRBV20-1 with TRBJ2-1; maybe TRBD2 (6 bases). The ends were cut back, 6 bases at V and 1 base at J, with 13 bases in the middle. The germline gives CDR1 DFQATT, CDR2 SNEGSKA (reference sequence). The CDR3 runs to 14 residues. This CDR3 is CSAPGEVSYNEQFF. The CDR3 bases are TGCAGTGCCCCTGGGGAGGTTTCCTACAATGAGCAGTTCTTC.

The chain recombines TRBV11-3 with TRBJ2-1; weak D call: TRBD2 (7 bases). Germline lookup yields CDR1 SGHNT and CDR2 YENEEA. There are 19 residues in the CDR3. V was shortened by 1 base and J by 2 bases, with 21 bases between the two germline ends. The CDR3, as DNA: TGTGCCAGCAGCTTAGTAGGGGGGAGGTTTGGACTAGCCTACAATGAGCAGTTCTTC. Residues: CASSLVGGRFGLAYNEQFF.

The chain uses TRBV4-2 and TRBJ1-1; 9 bases map to TRBD1. Germline lookup yields CDR1 LGHNA and CDR2 YNFKEQ. This CDR3 has 15 amino acids. Trimming took 0 bases from V and 3 from J; bases not matched to a gene: 2. This CDR3 is CASSQDRDRDTEAFF. CDR3 sequence (DNA): TGTGCCAGCAGCCAAGACCGGGACAGGGACACTGAAGCTTTCTTT.

This clonotype came up once. This sequence joins TRBV14 and TRBJ1-2; perhaps TRBD1 as D (5 bases). V dropped 0 bases and J dropped 2 bases, with 10 bases sitting between them. Germline CDR1 is SGHDN and CDR2 is FVKESK. The CDR3 covers 15 residues. CDR3 in amino acids: CASSQDPRVNYGYTF. The CDR3 DNA reads as TGTGCCAGCAGCCAAGATCCCAGGGTAAACTATGGCTACACCTTC.

V is TRBV7-6 and J is TRBJ2-3, with 8 bases aligning to TRBD2. The germline V gene encodes CDR1 SGHVS and CDR2 FNYEAQ. The CDR3 runs to 15 residues. The junction had 7 bases not matched to a gene; V was cut back by 1 base and J by 7 bases. The CDR3 protein is CASSLEAGEKNTQYF. The CDR3 coding sequence is TGTGCCAGCAGCTTAGAAGCGGGAGAGAAGAATACGCAGTATTTT.

This clonotype appeared a few times. The V gene is TRBV10-3, the J gene TRBJ2-3; 9 nucleotides agree with TRBD2. CDR1 and CDR2 from the germline V gene are ENHRY and SYGVKD. This CDR3 has 16 amino acids. V shed 10 bases and J 0 bases; nucleotides not matched to a gene: 11. The DNA of the CDR3 is TGTGCCACCAAAAGCGGGGGGACCGCTAGCACAGATACGCAGTATTTT. Encoded protein: CATKSGGTASTDTQYF.